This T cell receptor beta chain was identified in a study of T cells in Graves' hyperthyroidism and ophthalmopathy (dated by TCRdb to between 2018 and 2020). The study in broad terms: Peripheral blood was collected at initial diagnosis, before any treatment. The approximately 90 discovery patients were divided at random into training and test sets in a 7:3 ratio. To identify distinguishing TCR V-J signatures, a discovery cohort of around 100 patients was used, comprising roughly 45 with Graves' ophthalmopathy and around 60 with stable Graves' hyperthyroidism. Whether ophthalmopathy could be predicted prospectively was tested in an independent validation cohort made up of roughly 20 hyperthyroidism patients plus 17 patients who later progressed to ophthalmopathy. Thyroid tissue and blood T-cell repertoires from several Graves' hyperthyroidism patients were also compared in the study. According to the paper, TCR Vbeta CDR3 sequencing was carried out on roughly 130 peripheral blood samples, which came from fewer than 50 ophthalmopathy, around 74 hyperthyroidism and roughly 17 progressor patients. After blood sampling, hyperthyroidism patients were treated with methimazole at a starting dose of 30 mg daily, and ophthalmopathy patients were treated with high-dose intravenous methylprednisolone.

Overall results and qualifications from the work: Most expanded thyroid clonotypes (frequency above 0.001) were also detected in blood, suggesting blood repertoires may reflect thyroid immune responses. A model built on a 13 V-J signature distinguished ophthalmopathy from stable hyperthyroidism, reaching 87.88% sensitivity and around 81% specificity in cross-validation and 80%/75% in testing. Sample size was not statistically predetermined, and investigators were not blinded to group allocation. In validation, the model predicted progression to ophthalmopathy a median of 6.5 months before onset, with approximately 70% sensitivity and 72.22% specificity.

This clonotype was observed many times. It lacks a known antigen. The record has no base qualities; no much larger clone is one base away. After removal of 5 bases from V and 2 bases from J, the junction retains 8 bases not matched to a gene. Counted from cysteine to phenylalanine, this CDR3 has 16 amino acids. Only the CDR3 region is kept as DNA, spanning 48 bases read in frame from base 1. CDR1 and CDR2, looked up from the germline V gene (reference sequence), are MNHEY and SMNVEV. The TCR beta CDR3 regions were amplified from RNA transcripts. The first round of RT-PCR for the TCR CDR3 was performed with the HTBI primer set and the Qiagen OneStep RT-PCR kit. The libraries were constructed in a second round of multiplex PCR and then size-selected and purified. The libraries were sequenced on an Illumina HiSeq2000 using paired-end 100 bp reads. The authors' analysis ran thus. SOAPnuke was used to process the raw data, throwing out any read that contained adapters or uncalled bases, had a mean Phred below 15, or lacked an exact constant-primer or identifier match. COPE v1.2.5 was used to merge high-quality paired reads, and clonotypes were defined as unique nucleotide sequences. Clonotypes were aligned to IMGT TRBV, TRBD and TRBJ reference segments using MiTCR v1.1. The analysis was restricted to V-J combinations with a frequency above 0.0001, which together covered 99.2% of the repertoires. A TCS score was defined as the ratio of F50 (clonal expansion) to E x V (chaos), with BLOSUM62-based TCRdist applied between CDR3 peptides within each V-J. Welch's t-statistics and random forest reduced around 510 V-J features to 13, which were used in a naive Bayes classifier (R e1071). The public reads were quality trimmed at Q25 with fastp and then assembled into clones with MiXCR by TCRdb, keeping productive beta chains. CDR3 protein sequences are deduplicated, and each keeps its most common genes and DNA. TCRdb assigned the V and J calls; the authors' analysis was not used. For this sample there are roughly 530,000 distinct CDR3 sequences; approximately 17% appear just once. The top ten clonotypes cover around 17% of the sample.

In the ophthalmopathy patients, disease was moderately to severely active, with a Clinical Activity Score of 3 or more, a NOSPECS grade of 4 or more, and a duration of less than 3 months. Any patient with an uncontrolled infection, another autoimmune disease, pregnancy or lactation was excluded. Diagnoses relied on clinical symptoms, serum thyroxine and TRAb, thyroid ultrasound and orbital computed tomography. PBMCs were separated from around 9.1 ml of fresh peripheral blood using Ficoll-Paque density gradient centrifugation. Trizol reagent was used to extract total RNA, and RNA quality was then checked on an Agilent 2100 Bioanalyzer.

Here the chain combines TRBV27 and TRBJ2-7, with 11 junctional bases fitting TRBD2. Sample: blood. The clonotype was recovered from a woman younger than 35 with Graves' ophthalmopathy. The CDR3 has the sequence CASSQTSGGPAYEQYF. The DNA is TGTGCCAGCAGTCAAACTAGCGGGGGACCCGCCTACGAGCAGTACTTC.